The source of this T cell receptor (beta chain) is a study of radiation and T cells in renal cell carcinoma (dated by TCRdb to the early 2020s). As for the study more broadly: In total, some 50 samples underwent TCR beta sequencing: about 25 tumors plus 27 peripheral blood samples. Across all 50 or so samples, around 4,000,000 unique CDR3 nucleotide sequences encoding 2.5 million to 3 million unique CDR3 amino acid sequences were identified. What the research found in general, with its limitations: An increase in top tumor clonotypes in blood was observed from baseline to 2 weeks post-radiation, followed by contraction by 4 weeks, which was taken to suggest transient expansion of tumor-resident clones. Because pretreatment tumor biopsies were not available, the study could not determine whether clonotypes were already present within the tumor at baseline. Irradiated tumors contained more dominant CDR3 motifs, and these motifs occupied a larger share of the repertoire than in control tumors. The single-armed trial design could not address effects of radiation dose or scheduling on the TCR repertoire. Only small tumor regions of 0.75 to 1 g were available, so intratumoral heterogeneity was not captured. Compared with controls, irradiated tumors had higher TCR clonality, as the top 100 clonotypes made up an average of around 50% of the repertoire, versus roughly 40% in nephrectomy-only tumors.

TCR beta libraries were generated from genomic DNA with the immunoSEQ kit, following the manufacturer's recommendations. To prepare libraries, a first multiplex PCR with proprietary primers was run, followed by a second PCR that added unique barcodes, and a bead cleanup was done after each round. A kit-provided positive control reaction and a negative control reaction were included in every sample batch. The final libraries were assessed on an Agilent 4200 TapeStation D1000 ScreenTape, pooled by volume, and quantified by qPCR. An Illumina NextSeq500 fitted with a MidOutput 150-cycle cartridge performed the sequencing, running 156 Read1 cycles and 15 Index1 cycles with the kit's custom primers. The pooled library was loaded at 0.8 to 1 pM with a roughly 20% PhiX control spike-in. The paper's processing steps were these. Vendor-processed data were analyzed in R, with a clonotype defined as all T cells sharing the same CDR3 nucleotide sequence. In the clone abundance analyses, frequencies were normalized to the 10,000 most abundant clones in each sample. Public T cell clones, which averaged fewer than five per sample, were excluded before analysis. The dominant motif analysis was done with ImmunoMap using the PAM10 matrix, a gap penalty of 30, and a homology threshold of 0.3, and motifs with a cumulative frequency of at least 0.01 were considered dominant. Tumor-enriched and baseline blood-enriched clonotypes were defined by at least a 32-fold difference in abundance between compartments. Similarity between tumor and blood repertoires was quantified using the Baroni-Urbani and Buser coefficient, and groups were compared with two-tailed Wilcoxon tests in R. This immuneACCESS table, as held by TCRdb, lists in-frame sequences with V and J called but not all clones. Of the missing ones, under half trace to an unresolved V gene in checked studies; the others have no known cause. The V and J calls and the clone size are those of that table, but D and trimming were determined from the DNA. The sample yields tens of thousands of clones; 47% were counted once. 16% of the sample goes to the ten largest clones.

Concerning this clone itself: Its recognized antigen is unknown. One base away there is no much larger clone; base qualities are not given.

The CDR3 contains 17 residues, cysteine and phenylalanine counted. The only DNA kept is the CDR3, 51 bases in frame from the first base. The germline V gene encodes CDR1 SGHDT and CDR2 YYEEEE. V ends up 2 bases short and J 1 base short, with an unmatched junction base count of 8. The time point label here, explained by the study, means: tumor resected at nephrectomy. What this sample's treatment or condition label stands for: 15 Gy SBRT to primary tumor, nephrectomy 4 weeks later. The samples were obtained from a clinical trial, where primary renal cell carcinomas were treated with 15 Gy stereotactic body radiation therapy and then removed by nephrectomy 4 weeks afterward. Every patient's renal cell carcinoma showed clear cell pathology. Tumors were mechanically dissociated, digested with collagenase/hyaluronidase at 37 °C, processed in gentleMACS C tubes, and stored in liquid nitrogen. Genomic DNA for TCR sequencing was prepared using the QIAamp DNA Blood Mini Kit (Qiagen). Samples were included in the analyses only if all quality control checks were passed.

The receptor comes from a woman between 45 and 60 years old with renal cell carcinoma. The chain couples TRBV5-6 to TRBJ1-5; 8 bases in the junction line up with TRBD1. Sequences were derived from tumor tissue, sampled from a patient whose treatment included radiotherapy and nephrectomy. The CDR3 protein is CASSLGTGGYSNQPQHF. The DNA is TGTGCCAGCAGCTTAGGAACAGGGGGATACAGCAATCAGCCCCAGCATTTT.